This T cell receptor (beta chain) was recorded in a study of blood T cell repertoires in COVID-19 (dated by TCRdb to 2018 to 2020). The study in broad terms: The collaborator samples originated in the United States, Italy and Spain and spanned the acute and convalescent phases of COVID-19. Deeply sampled blood TCRbeta repertoires from subjects exposed to, actively infected with, or recovered from COVID-19 were included in the dataset. The sample metadata nearly always contained a de-identified subject ID, COVID-19 status, age in years and sex. The samples were drawn from the first 160 participants of the ongoing ImmuneRACE study and from some 1,300 subjects provided by 6 global collaborators. The repertoires were released in a freely available public database meant as a resource for research on the immune response to SARS-CoV-2. The material from the prospective study consisted of cDNA or gDNA derived from T cells, B-cell-depleted T cells, or PBMCs. HLA class I and class II types, where available, came from metadata supplied by the sample provider rather than from assay-based typing.

Results and caveats for the whole study, not just this receptor: Clinical and demographic metadata were provided uncurated, with the amount varying by source and participant.

One collaborating source in Seattle enrolled patients while the patients were actively infected and followed the patients over time throughout the course of disease. Each collaborating institution followed its own protocols to collect whole blood in K2EDTA tubes. Collaborator samples were shipped for TCRbeta analysis as frozen whole blood, isolated PBMCs, or DNA extracted from either sample type. The immunoSEQ Assay, a bias-controlled multiplex PCR, was used to amplify TCRbeta CDR3 regions from genomic DNA. The published analysis was carried out like this. Within the assay, amplification of reference gene primers was used to estimate how many nucleated cells each sample contained. Sequence reads were collapsed and filtered to measure the absolute abundance of every unique TCRbeta CDR3 rearrangement. For each sample, productive Simpson clonality was calculated by taking the square root of Simpson's diversity index across productive rearrangements. In TCRdb, the immuneACCESS table is reduced to in-frame sequences with V and J assigned. These tables do not hold every clone; where another copy was compared, an unresolved V gene accounts for under half, and the others remain unexplained. For V, J and clone size, that table is used; D and trimming come from the DNA. This sample gives about 330,000 clones in total; roughly 87% of them show up just once. In total, the top ten clones hold around 10% of the sample.

For this clone: No cognate antigen has been identified for it. Base qualities are not recorded, but no much larger clone differs from it by a single base.

V lost 4 bases and J lost 4 bases; the stretch between them is 10 bases long. CDR1 is given as KGHSY and CDR2 as FQNENV, both from the germline V gene. Including cysteine and phenylalanine, the CDR3 has 14 amino acids. The read is trimmed to its CDR3 DNA, 42 bases read in frame from base 1. Recombination linked TRBV16 to TRBJ1-4; no D segment can be confidently identified. This sequence was found in a man aged 25 to 40 with COVID-19, enrolled during active disease. The sequencing sample was made of peripheral blood. The bases read TGTGCCAGCAGCCCCATCGGGAATAATGAAAAACTGTTTTTT. Its amino acids are CASSPIGNNEKLFF.